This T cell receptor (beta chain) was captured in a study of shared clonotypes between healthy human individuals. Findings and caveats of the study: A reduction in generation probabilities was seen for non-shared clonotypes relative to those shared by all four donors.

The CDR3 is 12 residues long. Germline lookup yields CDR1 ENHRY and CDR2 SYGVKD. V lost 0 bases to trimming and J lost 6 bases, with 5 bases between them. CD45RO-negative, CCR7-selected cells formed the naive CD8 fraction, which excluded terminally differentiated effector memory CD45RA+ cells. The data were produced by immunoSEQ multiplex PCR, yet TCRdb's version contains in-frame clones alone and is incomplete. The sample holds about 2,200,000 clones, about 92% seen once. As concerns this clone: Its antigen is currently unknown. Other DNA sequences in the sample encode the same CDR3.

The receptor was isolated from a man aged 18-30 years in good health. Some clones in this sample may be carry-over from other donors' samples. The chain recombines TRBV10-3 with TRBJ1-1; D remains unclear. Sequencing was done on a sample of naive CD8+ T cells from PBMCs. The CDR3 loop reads CAISESRAEAFF. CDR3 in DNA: TGTGCCATCAGTGAGTCGAGGGCTGAAGCTTTCTTT.